The rows below give T cell receptor beta chains drawn from one sample of a study of blood T cell repertoires in COVID-19. Some clones are missing from TCRdb's copy, which holds only in-frame ones; the method was immunoSEQ multiplex PCR. The table lists 200,000 to 250,000 clones, around 80% of them singletons. Sequenced input: peripheral blood. These receptors all stem from a man in his thirties or forties with active or convalescent COVID-19. The CDR3 runs from the conserved cysteine through the conserved F or W. The D gene is left open where the match is weak. Expanded clones are given a class, and other clones once, few, many or no size at all.

d_gene	abundance	v_gene	j_gene	CDR3aa	CDR3nt
TRBD2	-	TRBV30	TRBJ2-3	CASTSGSADTQYF	TGTGCCTCTACTAGCGGGAGCGCAGATACGCAGTATTTT
TRBD1	-	TRBV3-1/TRBV3-2	TRBJ2-1	CASGSGGNEQFF	TGTGCCAGCGGCTCAGGGGGAAATGAGCAGTTCTTC
TRBD2	-	TRBV6-2/TRBV6-3	TRBJ2-7	CASSHGGEFGYEQYF	TGTGCCAGCAGCCACGGGGGGGAATTCGGCTACGAGCAGTACTTC
-	-	TRBV29-1	TRBJ1-5	CSGQTDSRQSRRQPQHF	TGCAGCGGGCAGACGGACAGCAGACAGTCCCGGCGTCAGCCCCAGCATTTT
-	few	TRBV3-1/TRBV3-2	TRBJ2-6	CASSRGAGANVLTF	TGTGCCAGCAGCCGGGGCGCTGGGGCCAACGTCCTGACTTTC
TRBD1	-	TRBV11-2	TRBJ1-1	CASSPRGTVNTEAFF	TGTGCCAGCAGCCCCAGGGGGACCGTGAACACTGAAGCTTTCTTT
-	-	TRBV5-5	TRBJ1-4	CASKIPGSGLEKLFF	TGTGCCAGCAAAATACCAGGCTCGGGACTAGAAAAACTGTTTTTT
-	-	TRBV10-2	TRBJ2-2	CASSGNPEGELFF	TGCGCCAGCAGTGGTAACCCGGAGGGGGAGCTGTTTTTT
TRBD2	few	TRBV19	TRBJ2-1	CAGGVPGNEQFF	TGTGCCGGGGGGGTACCCGGCAATGAGCAGTTCTTC
-	once	TRBV9	TRBJ2-7	CASSVATGGWYEQYF	TGTGCCAGCAGCGTAGCTACAGGAGGGTGGTACGAGCAGTACTTC
-	-	TRBV15	TRBJ2-2	CATSRVRQLGELFF	TGTGCCACCAGCAGAGTTCGACAGCTCGGGGAGCTGTTTTTT
TRBD1	-	TRBV5-4	TRBJ1-5	CASSPRDRVDNQPQHF	TGTGCCAGCAGCCCGAGGGACAGGGTAGACAATCAGCCCCAGCATTTT
-	few	TRBV28	TRBJ1-3	CASSSGGTSGNTIYF	TGTGCCAGCAGTTCGGGAGGGACTTCTGGAAACACCATATATTTT
TRBD1	once	TRBV28	TRBJ1-6	CASSAPGQGWSPLHF	TGTGCCAGCAGTGCCCCGGGACAGGGGTGGTCACCCCTCCACTTT
-	-	TRBV7-9	TRBJ1-2	CASSLVGGDRFGYTF	TGTGCCAGCAGCTTAGTTGGAGGGGATCGATTTGGCTACACCTTC
-	-	TRBV30	TRBJ2-1	CAWGIYVHEQFF	TGTGCCTGGGGAATATATGTCCATGAGCAGTTCTTC
-	-	TRBV3-1/TRBV3-2	TRBJ1-3	CASSQLLGNTIYF	TGTGCCAGCAGCCAATTGTTAGGAAACACCATATATTTT
TRBD2	-	TRBV7-3	TRBJ2-2	CASSLAPAGASGELFF	TGTGCCAGCAGCTTAGCCCCAGCGGGAGCGTCCGGGGAGCTGTTTTTT